Described below is a single T cell receptor (beta chain) sequence and its context. Its antigen remains unknown. The data stem from a study of cytomegalovirus exposure and HLA in healthy donors. Study observations and caveats: For cytomegalovirus status, the classifier reportedly gave diagnoses with high specificity and sensitivity.

Trimming pared 5 bases from V and 7 bases from J, leaving 15 bases between. The CDR3 is 15 amino acids. CDR1 and CDR2 from the germline V gene are MNHEY and SVGAGI. This PCR relied on a set of 60 Vbeta primers and 13 Jbeta primers. Clones were read by immunoSEQ multiplex PCR, and TCRdb kept only the in-frame ones, dropping some. The sample shows around 150,000 clones, approximately 84% of them seen only once. The specimen was PBMCs. The sequence derives from a man aged 18 to 30 in good health and CMV-seropositive. The V and J genes are TRBV6-5 and TRBJ1-6; a possible D gene is TRBD1 (5 bases). CDR3 DNA sequence: TGTGCCAGCAGTCCCGCAGGGAAGGAAAATTCACCCCTCCACTTT. Its translation: CASSPAGKENSPLHF.